One and the same sample provided the 4 T cell receptor beta chains below, sequenced in a study of T cells in Graves' hyperthyroidism and ophthalmopathy. RNA transcripts yielded amplified TCR beta CDR3 regions. First-round RT-PCR targeting the TCR CDR3 was performed with the HTBI primer set. MiXCR was run by TCRdb on the multiplex PCR reads, yielding one entry per CDR3 protein. Of a few hundred thousand distinct CDR3 sequences listed, approximately 14% are singletons. Sequenced material: blood. These receptors originate from a woman under 30 with Graves' hyperthyroidism.

The chain uses TRBV18 and TRBJ2-3; TRBD1 matches at 9 bases. V lost 3 bases and J lost 5; bases outside the gene matches: 9. The CDR3 is 16 amino acids. Germline CDR1 KGHSH, CDR2 LQKENI. The CDR3 loop is CASSPTGTGTQDTQYF. The CDR3 DNA follows: TGTGCCAGCTCACCTACCGGGACAGGGACACAAGATACGCAGTATTTT.

The V gene is TRBV4-3, the J gene TRBJ2-7, with D hard to call. Trimming stripped 0 bases from V and 0 bases from J, with 12 bases between. Germline loops: CDR1 LGHNA, CDR2 YSLEER. The CDR3 is 16 amino acids. The CDR3 nucleotides are TGCGCCAGCAGCCAAGATTGGCTAGAAAGCTCCTACGAGCAGTACTTC. Encoded protein: CASSQDWLESSYEQYF.

This clonotype was detected a few times. This chain connects TRBV6-1 to TRBJ2-7, with 12 bases fitting TRBD2. Losses at the gene ends were 5 bases for V and 5 bases for J; bases not matched to a gene: 7. CDR1 and CDR2 (germline): MNHNS, SASEGT. The CDR3 contains 15 residues. The DNA of the CDR3 is TGTGCCAGCAGTCCCTCGGGACTAGCGGGCAACGAGCAGTACTTC. As protein: CASSPSGLAGNEQYF.

This clonotype turned up a few times. The chain carries TRBV4-1 and TRBJ2-7; 11 bases agree with TRBD2. V lost 2 bases to trimming and J lost 4 bases; unmatched junction nucleotides: 10. CDR3 size: 17 residues. In germline, CDR1 is MGHRA, CDR2 YSYEKL. For the CDR3, the DNA is TGCGCCAGCAGCCAACAATTAGCGGGAGGGCCCCAGTACGAGCAGTACTTC. The encoded protein is CASSQQLAGGPQYEQYF.